This T cell receptor beta chain was profiled in a study of T cells in Graves' hyperthyroidism and ophthalmopathy. Study context: Before treatment of any kind, peripheral blood was taken at initial diagnosis.

Each diagnosis drew on symptoms, thyroxine, TRAb, thyroid ultrasound and orbital computed tomography findings. At least ten counts were recorded for this clonotype. Researchers amplified the TCR beta CDR3 regions from RNA transcripts. The TCR CDR3 first-round RT-PCR relied on the HTBI primer set. Each CDR3 protein is one row after TCRdb ran MiXCR on the multiplex PCR reads. The sample consists of around 250,000 distinct CDR3 sequences, roughly 15% of them appearing once. The V gene end was trimmed by 8 bases and the J gene end by 4 bases; junction bases not matched to a gene: 7. The germline V gene encodes CDR1 KGHSH and CDR2 LQKENI. This CDR3 region has 13 residues.

V is TRBV18 and J is TRBJ1-1; 7 nucleotides agree with TRBD1. This clonotype originated in a woman between 40 and 50 years old with Graves' hyperthyroidism that later progressed to Graves' ophthalmopathy. Sequences were obtained from blood. CDR3 nucleotides: TGTGCCAGCAGCCCCCAGGGGGGCACTGAAGCTTTCTTT. Its translation: CASSPQGGTEAFF.